The 5 T cell receptor beta chains presented below share a single source sample, sequenced in a study of early T cells in non-severe SARS-CoV-2 infection. Using its own MiXCR run on the 5' RACE reads, TCRdb lists one record per CDR3 protein. The sample consists of about 31,000 distinct CDR3 sequences, less than 7% of them appearing once. Sequencing was done on a sample of whole blood. The receptors were sampled from an adult who was a healthcare worker with PCR-confirmed SARS-CoV-2 infection or an uninfected control (not recorded which).

As concerns this clonotype: Given a much more abundant clone one base away, this may be a read error. The chain recombines TRBV28 with TRBJ2-5; the D gene is possibly TRBD2 (5 bases). The CDR3 length is 13 residues. CDR1 and CDR2 from the germline V gene are MDHEN and SYDVKM. V shed 7 bases and J shed 4 bases, with 13 bases lying between them. CDR3 nucleotides: TGTGCCAGCAACGGCCACCGGGGAGAGACCCAGTACTTC. Translated, it gives CASNGHRGETQYF.

A note on this clonotype: The junction and the germline gene differ at one end; a read error may be behind it. The rearrangement links TRBV29-1 to TRBJ1-5; 8 nucleotides align to TRBD1. Germline V gene data show CDR1 as SQVTM and CDR2 as ANQGSEA. The CDR3 contains 13 residues. DNA of the CDR3: TGCAACGTTGCGACAGGGGAGAGTCAGCCCCAGCATTTT. Encoded protein: CNVATGESQPQHF. Combining the CDR3 with reference TRBV29-1 and TRBJ1-5 gives the whole variable domain SAVISQKPSRDICQRGTSLTIQCQVDSQVTMMFWYRQQPGQSLTLIATANQGSEATYESGFVIDKFPISRPNLTFSTLTVSNMSPEDSSIYLCNVATGESQPQHFGDGTRLSIL.

This clonotype was picked up many times. The gene calls are TRBV29-1 and TRBJ2-3; D gene unclear. Germline V CDR1 and CDR2: SQVTM, ANQGSEA. This CDR3 is 14 amino acids long. Deletions cut 4 bases from V and 0 bases from J, with 11 bases between. CDR3 nucleotides: TGCAGCGTTGTGCAACAGACTAGCACAGATACGCAGTATTTT. Protein sequence: CSVVQQTSTDTQYF.

This clonotype was seen ten or more times. This chain's CDR3 is CASSFGLAGSYEQYF. The CDR3 nucleotides are TGTGCCAGCAGTTTCGGTCTAGCGGGGTCCTACGAGCAGTACTTC. The chain couples TRBV12-3 or TRBV12-4 to TRBJ2-7, with 9 nucleotides matching TRBD2. V trimming: 3 bases; J trimming: 1 base; junction bases outside the gene matches: 4. This CDR3 is 15 amino acids long.

A few counts support this clonotype. V gene TRBV6-6 combines with J gene TRBJ1-2; no reliable D call. The germline CDR1 and CDR2 sequences are MNHNY and SVGAGI (reference sequence). This CDR3 region has 14 residues. Trimming stripped 6 bases from V and 0 bases from J, with 11 bases between. CDR3 protein: CASRLREPNYGYTF. The CDR3 region has the DNA TGTGCCAGCAGACTCAGAGAACCTAACTATGGCTACACCTTC.